These 17 T cell receptor beta chains were sequenced from one sample in a study of shared clonotypes between healthy human individuals. TCRdb's table, derived via immunoSEQ multiplex PCR, lists solely in-frame clones and lacks some. The table has about 1.5 million clones, approximately 98% seen once. Input material: naive CD4+ T cells sorted from blood. The subset: CD45RA+ positively selected. These TCRs come from a man aged 25 to 45 in good health.

The chain carries TRBV19 and TRBJ2-1; 8 nucleotides line up with TRBD1. The CDR3 is made up of 18 amino acids. With 2 bases clipped from V and 4 bases from J, the junction kept 13 bases outside the gene matches. CDR1 is LNHDA and CDR2 is SQIVND in the germline V gene (reference sequence). CDR3 in amino acids: CASSISGRGRLLYNEQFF. In DNA form, the CDR3 reads TGTGCCAGTAGTATATCGGGCAGGGGGCGATTATTATACAATGAGCAGTTCTTC.

The chain links TRBV7-6 to TRBJ1-2; D not certain. Germline CDR1 SGHVS, CDR2 FNYEAQ. Deletions cut 1 base from V and 3 bases from J, with 12 bases between. The CDR3 spans 15 residues. The CDR3 loop is CASSLDGSVDYGYTF. DNA of the CDR3: TGTGCCAGCAGCTTAGACGGAAGCGTAGACTATGGCTACACCTTC.

The V call is TRBV19, the J call TRBJ1-5, with D unclear. V shed 5 bases and J shed 6 bases, with 14 bases lying between them. The CDR3 runs 14 residues. Germline lookup yields CDR1 LNHDA and CDR2 SQIVND (reference sequence). CDR3 nucleotide sequence: TGTGCCAGTAGTGTAAACAGAGGCCTTCAGCCCCAGCATTTT. Translation gives CASSVNRGLQPQHF.

With respect to this clone: The junction does not match germline at one end; this may be a read error. The rearrangement joins TRBV5-4 to TRBJ2-7; 8 bases line up with TRBD2. Germline V gene lookup returns CDR1 SGHNT and CDR2 YYREEE (reference sequence). CDR3 length: 15 amino acids. The CDR3 is CASSQRDGRAYEQYF. The CDR3 DNA follows: TGTGCCAGCAGTCAGCGCGACGGGAGGGCCTATGAGCAGTACTTC.

With respect to this clone: The junction differs from germline at one of its ends, possibly a read error. The CDR3: CASGENLTYEQYF. CDR3 sequence (DNA): TGTGCCAGCGGTGAAAACCTAACCTACGAGCAGTACTTC. The chain has TRBV6-1 and TRBJ2-7; D remains unclear. In germline, CDR1 is MNHNS, CDR2 SASEGT. The CDR3 loop spans 13 amino acids.

This clone is a singleton in its sample. The V call is TRBV6-4, the J call TRBJ2-1, with D perhaps matching TRBD2 (5 bases). Trimming stripped 5 bases from V and 0 bases from J, with 17 bases between. CDR1 is MRHNA, CDR2 SNTAGT, per germline. The CDR3 is made up of 17 amino acids. The CDR3, as DNA: TGTGCCAGCAGTCGTTCTCTGATGGGGAGCTCCTACAATGAGCAGTTCTTC. Protein sequence: CASSRSLMGSSYNEQFF.

The V call is TRBV14, the J call TRBJ2-6; D is possibly TRBD1 (6 bases). The CDR3 totals 17 residues. From germline, CDR1 is SGHDN and CDR2 FVKESK. V shed 5 bases and J shed 0 bases, with 14 bases lying between them. DNA of the CDR3: TGTGCCAGCAGCATAGATGACAGGTCCTCTGGGGCCAACGTCCTGACTTTC. It translates to CASSIDDRSSGANVLTF.

The chain couples TRBV11-2 to TRBJ2-7, with 12 bases identical to TRBD2. The CDR3 sequence is 14 residues long. V lost 4 bases and J lost 4; bases outside the gene matches: 2. Germline CDR1 and CDR2: SGHAT and FQNNGV. The CDR3 coding sequence is TGTGCCAGCAGCTCACTAGCGGGAGGATACGAGCAGTACTTC. It is translated as CASSSLAGGYEQYF.

V and J are TRBV5-1 and TRBJ2-5; 7 nucleotides align to TRBD1. CDR3 size: 14 residues. Trimming at V came to 4 bases and at J to 5 bases, leaving 8 bases not matched to a gene. From germline, CDR1 is SGHRS and CDR2 YFSETQ. The CDR3 region is CASSPRQGAETQYF. CDR3 nucleotide sequence: TGCGCCAGCAGCCCTAGACAGGGTGCGGAGACCCAGTACTTC.

This chain joins TRBV5-4 and TRBJ2-1; the match to TRBD2 covers 7 bases. CDR1 is SGHNT and CDR2 is YYREEE in the germline V gene (reference sequence). Germline trimming cut 2 bases from V and 7 bases from J; bases unmatched to any gene: 15. The CDR3 is 17 amino acids. CDR3 sequence reads: CASSFFTGEGQLNEQFF. The CDR3 DNA follows: TGTGCCAGCAGCTTTTTTACGGGGGAGGGCCAGTTGAATGAGCAGTTCTTC.

This rearrangement joins TRBV5-4 to TRBJ2-6, with 11 bases that match TRBD2. This CDR3 has 19 amino acids. The junction had 8 bases not matched to a gene; V was cut back by 0 bases and J by 3 bases. Germline loops: CDR1 SGHNT, CDR2 YYREEE (reference sequence). CDR3 nucleotides: TGTGCCAGCAGCTTGGGGGCCACTAGCGGGAGTAGTGGGGCCAACGTCCTGACTTTC. This gives the protein CASSLGATSGSSGANVLTF.

J is TRBJ2-3 and V is TRBV2, with D unresolved. Germline CDR1 and CDR2: SNHLY and FYNNEI. The ends were cut back, 1 base at V and 1 base at J, with 9 bases in the middle. The CDR3 is made up of 15 amino acids. CDR3 loop: CASSEGPFGTDTQYF. CDR3 in DNA: TGTGCCAGCAGTGAAGGTCCGTTTGGCACAGATACGCAGTATTTT. Drawing the rest from reference TRBV2 and TRBJ2-3, the complete variable domain is EPEVTQTPSHQVTQMGQEVILRCVPISNHLYFYWYRQILGQKVEFLVSFYNNEISEKSEIFDDQFSVERPDGSNFTLKIRSTKLEDSAMYFCASSEGPFGTDTQYFGPGTRLTVL.

This chain links TRBV5-1 with TRBJ2-1; no clear D. Germline values: CDR1 SGHRS, CDR2 YFSETQ. This CDR3 comprises 14 residues. V lost 0 bases and J lost 6, with 10 bases in between. The CDR3 region is CASSLEGHSNEQFF. CDR3 DNA: TGCGCCAGCAGCTTGGAAGGTCACAGCAATGAGCAGTTCTTC.

The rearrangement links TRBV7-9 to TRBJ2-1, with TRBD1 as a possible D gene (5 bases). The germline V gene has CDR1 SEHNR and CDR2 FQNEAQ (reference sequence). V was pared by 4 bases and J by 4 bases, with 17 bases between. The length of the CDR3 is 16 residues. In nucleotides, the CDR3 is TGTGCCAGCAGCTCCCCGTTGACAGCCCAATACAATGAGCAGTTCTTC. Translated: CASSSPLTAQYNEQFF.

The rearrangement links TRBV10-2 to TRBJ2-1; TRBD1 matches 7 bases. This CDR3 comprises 14 residues. CDR1 is WSHSY, CDR2 SAAADI, per germline. The V and J ends lost 4 bases and 5 bases, in that order; junction bases with no gene match: 5. The CDR3 spells CASSATGWNNEQFF. DNA of the CDR3: TGCGCCAGCAGTGCGACAGGGTGGAACAATGAGCAGTTCTTC.

The J gene is TRBJ2-5, the V gene TRBV13, with 7 bases identical to TRBD2. V lost 5 bases, J lost 4 bases, and 10 bases stayed unmatched. Germline V gene lookup returns CDR1 PRHDT and CDR2 FYEKMQ (reference sequence). This CDR3 contains 15 residues. This CDR3 reads CASSGAGRRGETQYF. CDR3 bases: TGTGCCAGCAGCGGTGCCGGGAGGAGGGGAGAGACCCAGTACTTC.

The chain has TRBV2 and TRBJ2-7; possibly TRBD1 for D (5 bases). Between the trimmed V and J ends, which lost 3 bases and 2 bases, there was a span of 11 bases. This CDR3 has 14 amino acids. CDR1 is SNHLY and CDR2 is FYNNEI in the germline V gene. The chain's CDR3 is CASSEDTWAYEQYF. The CDR3 DNA reads as TGTGCCAGCAGTGAGGACACATGGGCCTACGAGCAGTACTTC.